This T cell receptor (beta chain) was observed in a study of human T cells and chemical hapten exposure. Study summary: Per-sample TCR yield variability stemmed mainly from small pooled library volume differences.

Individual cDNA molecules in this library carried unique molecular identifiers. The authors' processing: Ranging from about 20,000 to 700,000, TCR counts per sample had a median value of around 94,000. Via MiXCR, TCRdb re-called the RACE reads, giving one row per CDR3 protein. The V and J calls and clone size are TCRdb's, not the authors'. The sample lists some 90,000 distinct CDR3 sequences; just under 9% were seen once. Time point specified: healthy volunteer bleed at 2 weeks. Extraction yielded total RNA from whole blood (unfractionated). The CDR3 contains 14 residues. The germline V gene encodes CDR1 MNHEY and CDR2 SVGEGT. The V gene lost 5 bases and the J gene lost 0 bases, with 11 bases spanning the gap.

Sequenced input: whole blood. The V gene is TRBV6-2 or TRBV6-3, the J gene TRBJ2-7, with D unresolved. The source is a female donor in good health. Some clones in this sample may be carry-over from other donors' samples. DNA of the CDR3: TGTGCCAGCAGTACTCTACAGAGCTCCTACGAGCAGTACTTC. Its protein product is CASSTLQSSYEQYF.